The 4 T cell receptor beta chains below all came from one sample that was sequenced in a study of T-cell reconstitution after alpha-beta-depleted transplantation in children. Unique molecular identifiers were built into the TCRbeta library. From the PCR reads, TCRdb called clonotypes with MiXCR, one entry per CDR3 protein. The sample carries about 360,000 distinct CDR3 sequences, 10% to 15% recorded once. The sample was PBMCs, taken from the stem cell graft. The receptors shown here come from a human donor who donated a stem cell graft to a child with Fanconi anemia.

The CDR3 reads CASSRGRLSTNEKLFF. CDR3 in DNA: TGTGCCAGCTCACGGGGCAGACTCTCAACTAATGAAAAACTGTTTTTT. The chain uses TRBV18 and TRBJ1-4; weak D call: TRBD1 (5 bases). The CDR3 extends over 16 amino acids. Trimming removed 4 bases from V and 0 bases from J, with 12 bases in between. Germline values: CDR1 KGHSH, CDR2 LQKENI. Variable domain in full (rest from reference TRBV18 and TRBJ1-4): NAGVMQNPRHLVRRRGQEARLRCSPMKGHSHVYWYRQLPEEGLKFMVYLQKENIIDESGMPKERFSAEFPKEGPSILRIQQVVRGDSAAYFCASSRGRLSTNEKLFFGSGTQLSVL.

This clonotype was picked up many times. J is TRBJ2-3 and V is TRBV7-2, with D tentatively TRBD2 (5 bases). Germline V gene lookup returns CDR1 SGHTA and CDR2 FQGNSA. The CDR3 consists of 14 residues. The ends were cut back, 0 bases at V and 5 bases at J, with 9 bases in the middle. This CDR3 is CASSLAGARDTQYF. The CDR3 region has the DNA TGTGCCAGCAGCTTAGCGGGAGCCCGAGATACGCAGTATTTT.

The CDR3 region is CSASRQGNYEQYF. For the CDR3, the DNA is TGCAGTGCAAGTAGACAGGGGAACTACGAGCAGTACTTC. The genes are TRBV20-1 and TRBJ2-7, with 8 bases lining up with TRBD1. The CDR3 has 13 residues. Trimming removed 6 bases from V and 3 bases from J; junction bases left unmatched: 7. Per germline, CDR1 DFQATT and CDR2 SNEGSKA (reference sequence).

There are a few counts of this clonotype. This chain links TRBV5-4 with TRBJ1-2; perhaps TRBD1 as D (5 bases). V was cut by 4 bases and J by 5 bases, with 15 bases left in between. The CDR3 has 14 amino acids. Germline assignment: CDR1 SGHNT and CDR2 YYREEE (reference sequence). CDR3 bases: TGTGCCAGCAGCCGGGACCTAGAGCCTTATGGCTACACCTTC. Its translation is CASSRDLEPYGYTF. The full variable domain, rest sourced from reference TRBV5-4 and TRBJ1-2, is ETGVTQSPTHLIKTRGQQVTLRCSSQSGHNTVSWYQQALGQGPQFIFQYYREEENGRGNFPPRFSGLQFPNYSSELNVNALELDDSALYLCASSRDLEPYGYTFGSGTRLTVV.